The 19 T cell receptor beta chains below come from one sample, sequenced in a study of cytomegalovirus exposure and HLA in healthy donors. PCR used 60 Vbeta primers and 13 Jbeta primers. The assay was immunoSEQ multiplex PCR, and TCRdb's table has in-frame clones only and misses some. The repertoire includes 150,000 to 200,000 clones, over 80% of them detected once, and approximately 6.8% sits in the top ten. The material sequenced was PBMCs. The receptors shown here come from a male donor in good health and CMV-seropositive.

The chain links TRBV7-8 to TRBJ2-1, with 11 bases identical to TRBD2. CDR3 length: 16 amino acids. J was trimmed by 7 bases and V by 2 bases; bases with no gene match: 7. Germline V gives CDR1 SGHVS, CDR2 FQNEAQ. The CDR3 region is CASSLRLAGRANEQFF. The DNA of the CDR3 is TGTGCCAGCAGCTTAAGACTAGCGGGAAGGGCAAATGAGCAGTTCTTC.

This clone showed up just once. The chain couples TRBV27 to TRBJ2-1; TRBD2 matches 15 bases. The CDR3 has 15 amino acids. The V segment lost 2 bases and the J segment 13 bases; nucleotides outside the gene matches: 6. Germline CDR1 MNHEY, CDR2 SMNVEV (reference sequence). Here the CDR3 reads CASSLNGLAGGVQFF. The CDR3 nucleotides read TGTGCCAGCAGTTTAAACGGACTAGCGGGAGGGGTTCAGTTCTTC.

The J gene is TRBJ2-7, the V gene TRBV6-1; a weak D match, TRBD1 (5 bases). CDR1 is MNHNS and CDR2 is SASEGT in the germline V gene. This CDR3 is built from 15 residues. Trimming removed 3 bases from V and 2 bases from J, with 14 bases in between. CDR3 sequence (DNA): TGTGCCAGCAGTGAGACAGAAGCGTTTCCCTACGAGCAGTACTTC. Its translation: CASSETEAFPYEQYF.

The CDR3 loop is CASTGPGGYNEQFF. The DNA of the CDR3 is TGTGCCAGTACTGGACCAGGGGGCTACAATGAGCAGTTCTTC. The chain links TRBV13 to TRBJ2-1; 7 bases align to TRBD1. The CDR3 has 14 residues. CDR1 PRHDT and CDR2 FYEKMQ come from the germline V gene (reference sequence). V dropped 9 bases and J dropped 3; count of bases not matched to a gene: 8.

This clone has a handful of counts. The genes are TRBV28 and TRBJ1-1, with D possibly being TRBD1 (6 bases). CDR1 and CDR2 from the germline V gene are MDHEN and SYDVKM. V gave up 8 bases and J gave up 0 bases, with 13 bases separating them. The CDR3 covers 14 residues. The CDR3 bases are TGTGCCAGCCCCCCCGGACAGATGAACACTGAAGCTTTCTTT. Its protein product is CASPPGQMNTEAFF.

The rearrangement links TRBV7-8 to TRBJ2-3; D gene unclear. V dropped 2 bases and J dropped 2 bases, with 5 bases sitting between them. The CDR3 runs to 13 residues. CDR1 is SGHVS, CDR2 FQNEAQ, per germline. The CDR3 spells CASSLPVTDTQYF. The CDR3 bases are TGTGCCAGCAGCTTACCGGTCACAGATACGCAGTATTTT.

The chain recombines TRBV7-9 with TRBJ2-7, with 8 nucleotides matching TRBD2. Germline loops: CDR1 SEHNR, CDR2 FQNEAQ (reference sequence). The CDR3 sequence is 15 residues long. Trimming took 3 bases from V and 6 from J; bases not matched to a gene: 10. For the CDR3, the DNA is TGTGCCAGCAGCTTCTCAGGAGCGGGAGAAGCCGAGCAGTACTTC. This gives the protein CASSFSGAGEAEQYF. The variable domain in full, completed from reference TRBV7-9 and TRBJ2-7, reads DTGVSQNPRHKITKRGQNVTFRCDPISEHNRLYWYRQTLGQGPEFLTYFQNEAQLEKSRLLSDRFSAERPKGSFSTLEIQRTEQGDSAMYLCASSFSGAGEAEQYFGPGTRLTVT.

This chain joins TRBV10-3 and TRBJ2-7; 10 bases are a match to TRBD1. V trimming: 6 bases; J trimming: 7 bases; junction bases outside the gene matches: 6. The CDR3 loop spans 13 amino acids. From germline, CDR1 is ENHRY and CDR2 SYGVKD. CDR3 DNA: TGTGCCATCAGGGGGGGGACAGGGGCTGAGCAGTACTTC. Translation: CAIRGGTGAEQYF.

This chain joins TRBV7-8 and TRBJ2-3; tentative D call: TRBD2 (5 bases). The CDR3 is 12 residues long. Germline V gene lookup returns CDR1 SGHVS and CDR2 FQNEAQ. V lost 4 bases, J lost 5 bases, and 7 bases lay in between. The CDR3 DNA follows: TGTGCCAGCAGCTCCGCGGGAGATACGCAGTATTTT. As protein: CASSSAGDTQYF.

This clone was seen more than once but under ten times. The chain employs TRBV5-1 and TRBJ2-4; TRBD2 agrees at 8 bases. CDR3 length: 14 amino acids. Germline CDR1 SGHRS, CDR2 YFSETQ. Trimming cost V 0 bases and J 5 bases; bases outside gene matches: 1. CDR3 sequence reads: CASSLEGLENIQYF. The DNA for the CDR3 is TGCGCCAGCAGCTTGGAGGGACTAGAAAACATTCAGTACTTC. Drawing the rest from reference TRBV5-1 and TRBJ2-4, the complete variable domain is KAGVTQTPRYLIKTRGQQVTLSCSPISGHRSVSWYQQTPGQGLQFLFEYFSETQRNKGNFPGRFSGRQFSNSRSEMNVSTLELGDSALYLCASSLEGLENIQYFGAGTRLSVL.

A few counts support this clone. The V and J genes are TRBV25-1 and TRBJ1-2; 7 positions match TRBD1. The trim removed 4 bases at V and 8 bases at J, leaving 10 bases unmatched. The germline V gene encodes CDR1 MGHDK and CDR2 SYGVNS. The CDR3 contains 14 residues. The DNA of the CDR3 is TGTGCCAGCAGTGTGACAGGGTCGGCTGGCGGCTACACCTTC. It encodes CASSVTGSAGGYTF.

This chain connects TRBV14 to TRBJ1-1, with D possibly matching TRBD1 (5 bases). From germline, CDR1 is SGHDN and CDR2 FVKESK. The CDR3 covers 16 residues. The ends were cut back, 5 bases at V and 5 bases at J, with 21 bases in the middle. The CDR3 reads CASSTQYLSGGTEAFF. CDR3 sequence (DNA): TGTGCCAGCAGCACCCAGTATCTAAGCGGGGGAACTGAAGCTTTCTTT.

This clone was found a few times. This chain uses TRBV11-2 with TRBJ1-5; TRBD1 matches 8 bases. V was pared by 5 bases and J by 4 bases, with 7 bases of the junction left unmatched. The CDR3 extends over 15 amino acids. Germline V lookup: CDR1 SGHAT, CDR2 FQNNGV. In nucleotides, the CDR3 is TGTGCCAGCAGCCCTGGGACAGGAGGGAATCAGCCCCAGCATTTT. This sequence encodes CASSPGTGGNQPQHF.

The chain uses TRBV7-9 and TRBJ2-7, with a weak D call TRBD2 (6 bases). Between the trimmed V and J ends, which lost 5 bases and 5 bases, there was a span of 13 bases. The CDR3 runs 13 residues. Looked up from germline, CDR1 is SEHNR and CDR2 is FQNEAQ (reference sequence). The CDR3 here is CASSTGGLDEQYF. In DNA, the CDR3 is TGTGCCAGCAGCACCGGGGGTCTCGACGAGCAGTACTTC. Filled out from reference TRBV7-9 and TRBJ2-7, the complete variable domain reads DTGVSQNPRHKITKRGQNVTFRCDPISEHNRLYWYRQTLGQGPEFLTYFQNEAQLEKSRLLSDRFSAERPKGSFSTLEIQRTEQGDSAMYLCASSTGGLDEQYFGPGTRLTVT.

The V gene is TRBV29-1, the J gene TRBJ1-4, with a tentative D call TRBD1 (5 bases). CDR1 is SQVTM, CDR2 ANQGSEA, per germline. The CDR3 is 11 amino acids. V was trimmed by 8 bases and J by 10 bases, leaving 14 bases between them. CDR3 residues: CSSNLGGKLFF. CDR3 DNA sequence: TGCAGCTCCAATCTGGGGGGAAAACTGTTTTTT.

This clone occurred a few times. V gene TRBV5-1 combines with J gene TRBJ2-3; 11 bases are shared with TRBD2. V shed 0 bases and J 4 bases; nucleotides not matched to a gene: 4. This CDR3 has 16 amino acids. Germline CDR1 SGHRS, CDR2 YFSETQ. The CDR3 DNA reads TGCGCCAGCAGCTTGGTCGGGACTAGCGGCGCAGATACGCAGTATTTT. This encodes CASSLVGTSGADTQYF.

The CDR3 DNA sequence: TGTGCCAGCAGCATGGGACTAGCTCGCAATGAGCAGTTCTTC. As protein: CASSMGLARNEQFF. This chain joins TRBV27 and TRBJ2-1; 9 bases fit TRBD2. CDR1 MNHEY and CDR2 SMNVEV come from the germline V gene (reference sequence). V shed 6 bases, J shed 6 bases, and the junction held 6 bases outside the gene matches. The CDR3 is 14 amino acids.

The V gene is TRBV7-2, the J gene TRBJ1-5; the D gene is possibly TRBD1 (5 bases). CDR1 and CDR2 from the germline V gene are SGHTA and FQGNSA. The CDR3 has 13 amino acids. V lost 3 bases, J lost 7 bases, and 10 bases lay in between. The chain's CDR3 is CASSLNRGQPQHF. The CDR3 DNA reads TGTGCCAGCAGCTTGAATCGGGGGCAGCCCCAGCATTTT.

On this clone itself: The junction shows a germline mismatch at one end, possibly a read error. This chain joins TRBV7-9 and TRBJ2-7; 15 bases are a match to TRBD2. Germline CDR1 is SEHNR and CDR2 is FQNEAQ (reference sequence). The CDR3 covers 16 residues. DNA for the CDR3: TGTTCCAGCAGCTCCCCGGGACTAGCGGGAGGCCACGAGCAGTACTTC. It yields the protein CSSSSPGLAGGHEQYF.